A selection of T cell receptor beta chains follows, all from one sample in a study of shared clonotypes between healthy human individuals. Data came from immunoSEQ multiplex PCR; TCRdb stores just in-frame clones and leaves some out. The sample has about 2.1 million clones, 93% seen once. The specimen sequenced was naive CD8+ T cells from PBMCs. Receptors were obtained from a man aged 18 to 29 in good health. Some clones in this sample may be carry-over from other donors' samples. Both conserved end residues are part of each CDR3. D genes are given only for firm matches. For some rows the clone size is stated as once, few or many, or as a class when expanded; others skip it.

J	D	size	V	DNA	CDR3
TRBJ2-7	TRBD1	.	TRBV27	TGTGCCAGCAGTTTCTCCTCCGGGACAGTCTCCTACGAGCAGTACTTC	CASSFSSGTVSYEQYF
TRBJ2-1	.	once	TRBV6-1	TGTGCCAGCAGTGTAGAGGACAGCAACAATGAGCAGTTCTTC	CASSVEDSNNEQFF
TRBJ1-5	.	.	TRBV4-3	TGCGCCAGCAGCCAAGATTGGACAGCTAATCAGCCCCAGCATTTT	CASSQDWTANQPQHF
TRBJ1-5	.	.	TRBV30	TGTGCCTGGAGCGTCCGTGGGGCAAATAGCAATCAGCCCCAGCATTTT	CAWSVRGANSNQPQHF
TRBJ2-2	.	.	TRBV6-5	TGTGCCAGCAGTTATTACGGACGGACCGGGGAGCTGTTTTTT	CASSYYGRTGELFF
TRBJ2-2	.	few	TRBV6-6	TGTGCCAGCAGTACCGGTAGGGAGCTGTTTTTT	CASSTGRELFF
TRBJ1-3	.	.	TRBV14	TGTGCCAGCAGCCAAGATTGGTCCCGACGGGACACCATATATTTT	CASSQDWSRRDTIYF
TRBJ1-3	.	.	TRBV5-4	TGTGCCAGCAGTCCCGAGAGCTCTGGAAACACCATATATTTT	CASSPESSGNTIYF
TRBJ2-1	TRBD1	.	TRBV4-1	TGCGCCAGCAGCAAGACAGGGAATGAGCAGTTCTTC	CASSKTGNEQFF
TRBJ1-6	TRBD1	.	TRBV7-9	TGTGCCAGCAGCCCCGGGACAGGGGTAAATTCACCCCTCCACTTT	CASSPGTGVNSPLHF
TRBJ2-1	TRBD2	few	TRBV9	TGTGCCAGCAGCGCCGAACTAGCGGGAGGAGGTAGGGATGAGCAGTTCTTC	CASSAELAGGGRDEQFF
TRBJ1-2	TRBD1	.	TRBV28	TGTGCCAGCGACCGGACGCGGGACAGGGGGCGCCTTGATGGCTACACCTTC	CASDRTRDRGRLDGYTF
TRBJ2-7	.	.	TRBV7-2	TGTGCCAGCAGCTTTCTAGCGCTTATAACCTACGAGCAGTACTTC	CASSFLALITYEQYF
TRBJ2-7	.	.	TRBV27	TGTGCCAGCAGTAATTATGCCGGGACACGGAGTCTACGAGAGCAGTACTTC	CASSNYAGTRSLREQYF
TRBJ1-5	.	.	TRBV9	TGTGCCAGCAGCGCTCTGGGTGGTCAGCCCCAGCATTTT	CASSALGGQPQHF
TRBJ1-5	.	.	TRBV10-1	TGCGCCAGCACCCCCCCCAAGACCCAGCATTTT	CASTPPKTQHF
TRBJ1-1	.	once	TRBV7-3	TGTGCCAGCAGCTTAATAAGGGAGGGGAACACTGAAGCTTTCTTT	CASSLIREGNTEAFF
TRBJ2-5	.	.	TRBV28	TGTGCCAGCGGCGAGCAAGAGACCCAGTACTTC	CASGEQETQYF
TRBJ2-6	.	.	TRBV7-2	TGTGCCAGCACAGACTCTGGGGCCAACGTCCTGACTTTC	CASTDSGANVLTF
TRBJ2-3	.	.	TRBV5-1	TGCGCCAGCAGCTTGGAGGGAGTTATAGATACGCAGTATTTT	CASSLEGVIDTQYF
TRBJ2-5	.	.	TRBV7-2	TGTGCCAGCAGCTTAACGGGGTCCTGGGAGACCCAGTACTTC	CASSLTGSWETQYF
TRBJ1-2	.	once	TRBV11-2	TGTGCCAGCAGCTTAGGGGCCCGACCGGATGGCTACACCTTC	CASSLGARPDGYTF
TRBJ2-7	.	.	TRBV27	TGTGCCAGCAGTTATCAAGGGTTGGACTCCTACGAGCAGTACTTC	CASSYQGLDSYEQYF
TRBJ2-5	TRBD1	.	TRBV28	TGTGCCAGCAGAACCGGGACAGGGGTTCGGGAGACCCAGTACTTC	CASRTGTGVRETQYF
TRBJ1-1	.	.	TRBV9	TGTGCCAGCAGCGTAGGTTTTGGCAGCGAAGCTTTCTTT	CASSVGFGSEAFF
TRBJ1-5	.	.	TRBV27	TGTGCCAGCAGACCATTATTAGGGCCGGGTCGGGAGCCCCAGCATTTT	CASRPLLGPGREPQHF
TRBJ2-1	TRBD1	.	TRBV10-1	TGCGCCAGCAGTGAGATATGGACAGGCTACTATAATGAGCAGTTCTTC	CASSEIWTGYYNEQFF
TRBJ2-7	.	.	TRBV27	TGTGCCAGCAGTTTAGGCGGAGGAGTAGCTTACGAGCAGTACTTC	CASSLGGGVAYEQYF
TRBJ2-1	TRBD1	.	TRBV7-7	TGTGCCAGCAGCCCCGACAGGGGGTCCTACAATGAGCAGTTCTTC	CASSPDRGSYNEQFF
TRBJ1-5	.	.	TRBV9	TGTGCCAGCAGCGAGGGAGGAGGTCAAAATCAGCCCCAGCATTTT	CASSEGGGQNQPQHF
TRBJ2-4	.	.	TRBV4-1	TGCGCCAGCAGCCTCGACCCTCCGGGGGCGCGGATAAACATTCAGTACTTC	CASSLDPPGARINIQYF
TRBJ2-3	.	once	TRBV30	TGTGCCTGGAGTGTAATATTGGGGGGAAAGGCAGATACGCAGTATTTT	CAWSVILGGKADTQYF
TRBJ1-1	.	.	TRBV7-3	TGTGCCAGCAGCTTAACGAGGCGGGGCCGGAACACTGAAGCTTTCTTT	CASSLTRRGRNTEAFF
TRBJ2-7	.	.	TRBV28	TGTGCCAGCAGTTCCCTTTATTCCGGGCCAAACTTTTACGAGCAGTACTTC	CASSSLYSGPNFYEQYF
TRBJ2-3	.	.	TRBV7-9	TGTGCCAGCAGCGGGGCTCGGGCTATAGATACGCAGTATTTT	CASSGARAIDTQYF
TRBJ2-7	TRBD1	.	TRBV10-3	TGTGCCAGCCACCCCGGGACAGGGGGCCCCCACGAGCAGTACTTC	CASHPGTGGPHEQYF
TRBJ2-1	.	.	TRBV9	TGTGCCAGCAGCGTAGGGTTGCCCGCGTTAAATGAGCAGTTCTTC	CASSVGLPALNEQFF
TRBJ1-1	.	.	TRBV28	TGTGCCAGCAGTTCCCGGACTGAAGCTTTCTTT	CASSSRTEAFF
TRBJ1-6	TRBD1	.	TRBV19	TGTGCCAGTACCGAGACAGGGCTTAATTCACCCCTCCACTTT	CASTETGLNSPLHF
TRBJ2-7	TRBD2	.	TRBV5-1	TGCGCCAGCAGCTTGGGACCCGGAGCGGGACGCAAGTACGAGCAGTACTTC	CASSLGPGAGRKYEQYF
TRBJ2-1	.	.	TRBV11-2	TGTGCCAGCAGCCGAATTCCGAGCTCCTACAATGAGCAGTTCTTC	CASSRIPSSYNEQFF
TRBJ1-2	TRBD1	.	TRBV27	TGTGCCAGTTATACAACGCGACAGGGGTACTATGGCTACACCTTC	CASYTTRQGYYGYTF
TRBJ2-1	TRBD2	once	TRBV6-5	TGTGCCAGCAGTTCTCCGAGGAGCGGGGGCTACAATGAGCAGTTCTTC	CASSSPRSGGYNEQFF
TRBJ1-1	.	.	TRBV7-9	TGTGCCAGCAGCTCAACCGGGACGAACACTGAAGCTTTCTTT	CASSSTGTNTEAFF
TRBJ2-1	TRBD2	.	TRBV4-3	TGCGCCAGCAGCCCTAATAGCGGGAGTCTCCACAATGAGCAGTTCTTC	CASSPNSGSLHNEQFF
TRBJ2-7	.	.	TRBV28	TGTGCCAGCAGTTTCCCGGGCTACGAGCAGTACTTC	CASSFPGYEQYF
TRBJ2-7	TRBD1	.	TRBV11-2	TGTGCCAGCAGCGCCTGGACAGGGGGCTACGAGCAGTACTTC	CASSAWTGGYEQYF
TRBJ2-7	.	.	TRBV28	TGTGCCAGCAGTTTCCTGACAGGTTTTTTGGGTGGGGAGCAGTACTTC	CASSFLTGFLGGEQYF
TRBJ1-1	.	.	TRBV28	TGTGCCAGCAGTTTCGACAGAACGATGAACACTGAAGCTTTCTTT	CASSFDRTMNTEAFF
TRBJ1-2	.	.	TRBV19	TGTGCCAGTAGTCCGACTCCCATCGGGGGACTGCTGGGCTATGGCTACACCTTC	CASSPTPIGGLLGYGYTF
TRBJ2-5	.	.	TRBV13	TGTGCCAGCAGCTCCCAAGAACAAGAGACCCAGTACTTC	CASSSQEQETQYF
TRBJ1-6	.	.	TRBV4-3	TGCGCCAGCAGCCAATTTATGGTGTTGAACTCTAATTCACCCCTCCACTTT	CASSQFMVLNSNSPLHF
TRBJ2-3	TRBD2	.	TRBV4-1	TGCGCCAGCAGCCAAGTCCGTAGCGGGAGAGGCACAGATACGCAGTATTTT	CASSQVRSGRGTDTQYF
TRBJ2-3	.	.	TRBV9	TGTGCCAGCAGCGACAGAGACACAGATACGCAGTATTTT	CASSDRDTDTQYF